This is a list of T cell receptor beta chains from one sample in a study of blood T cell repertoires in COVID-19. Generated by immunoSEQ multiplex PCR, the TCRdb table keeps only in-frame clones and is missing some. The sample contains about 190,000 clones, under 80% of which appear only once. Sequencing was carried out using peripheral blood. The source of these receptors is a woman aged 45-65 years with acute or convalescent COVID-19. Each CDR3 is given with its conserved first and last residue. The order of the fields is V gene, D gene, clone size, J gene, CDR3 protein, CDR3 DNA. A D gene is named only where the DNA matches it firmly. Clone size appears in some rows only: once, few, many, or a class for an expanded clone.

v_gene: TRBV14
d_gene: TRBD2
abundance: -
j_gene: TRBJ2-7
CDR3aa: CASSHRAGGGEQYF
CDR3nt: TGTGCCAGCAGCCACAGAGCGGGAGGAGGCGAGCAGTACTTC

v_gene: TRBV6-1
d_gene: TRBD1
abundance: -
j_gene: TRBJ1-6
CDR3aa: CASSVFGQGGGNSPLHF
CDR3nt: TGTGCCAGCAGTGTATTCGGACAGGGGGGAGGTAATTCACCCCTCCACTTT

v_gene: TRBV20-1
d_gene: -
abundance: -
j_gene: TRBJ2-7
CDR3aa: CSASPAAYEQYF
CDR3nt: TGCAGTGCCAGTCCTGCGGCCTACGAGCAGTACTTC

v_gene: TRBV30
d_gene: -
abundance: -
j_gene: TRBJ1-1
CDR3aa: CAGCRGSNTEAFF
CDR3nt: TGTGCCGGATGCAGGGGATCGAACACTGAAGCTTTCTTT

v_gene: TRBV19
d_gene: -
abundance: -
j_gene: TRBJ2-1
CDR3aa: CASSLTGGVNEQFF
CDR3nt: TGTGCCAGTAGCCTCACAGGGGGGGTCAATGAGCAGTTCTTC

v_gene: TRBV24-1
d_gene: TRBD1
abundance: -
j_gene: TRBJ2-1
CDR3aa: CATSERGQGHNEQFF
CDR3nt: TGTGCCACCAGCGAGAGGGGACAGGGGCACAATGAGCAGTTCTTC

v_gene: TRBV5-1
d_gene: -
abundance: -
j_gene: TRBJ1-1
CDR3aa: CASSASPGQNTEAFF
CDR3nt: TGCGCCAGCAGCGCTTCCCCTGGACAGAACACTGAAGCTTTCTTT

v_gene: TRBV15
d_gene: -
abundance: -
j_gene: TRBJ2-5
CDR3aa: CATSNGGPQETQYF
CDR3nt: TGTGCCACCAGCAACGGCGGGCCTCAAGAGACCCAGTACTTC

v_gene: TRBV6-5
d_gene: -
abundance: -
j_gene: TRBJ2-2
CDR3aa: CASSYRRTVNTGELFF
CDR3nt: TGTGCCAGCAGTTACCGGAGGACGGTAAACACCGGGGAGCTGTTTTTT

v_gene: TRBV19
d_gene: TRBD1
abundance: -
j_gene: TRBJ2-7
CDR3aa: CASSVQGFGLYEQYF
CDR3nt: TGTGCCAGTAGTGTACAGGGGTTCGGTTTATACGAGCAGTACTTC

v_gene: TRBV24-1
d_gene: TRBD2
abundance: -
j_gene: TRBJ2-3
CDR3aa: CATSGRSSGNSADTQYF
CDR3nt: TGTGCCACCAGTGGGCGTTCGAGCGGGAACTCCGCAGATACGCAGTATTTT

v_gene: TRBV19
d_gene: TRBD1
abundance: few
j_gene: TRBJ1-5
CDR3aa: CASSKNRGGSNQPQHF
CDR3nt: TGTGCCAGTAGTAAAAACAGGGGCGGTAGCAATCAGCCCCAGCATTTT

v_gene: TRBV18
d_gene: TRBD2
abundance: -
j_gene: TRBJ2-1
CDR3aa: CASSHGTSGSDEQFF
CDR3nt: TGTGCCAGCTCACACGGGACTAGCGGGAGCGATGAGCAGTTCTTC

v_gene: TRBV10-1
d_gene: -
abundance: -
j_gene: TRBJ1-6
CDR3aa: CASSDGSNNSPLHF
CDR3nt: TGCGCCAGCAGTGACGGGAGTAATAATTCACCCCTCCACTTT

v_gene: TRBV7-2
d_gene: -
abundance: few
j_gene: TRBJ1-5
CDR3aa: CASSTTTNQPQHF
CDR3nt: TGTGCCAGCAGCACTACGACCAATCAGCCCCAGCATTTT

v_gene: TRBV5-8
d_gene: -
abundance: -
j_gene: TRBJ2-2
CDR3aa: CASSHSTGPNTGELFF
CDR3nt: TGTGCCAGCAGCCATTCGACAGGACCGAACACCGGGGAGCTGTTTTTT

v_gene: TRBV19
d_gene: -
abundance: -
j_gene: TRBJ1-5
CDR3aa: CASSIRRAGQPQHF
CDR3nt: TGTGCCAGTAGTATACGGAGGGCAGGGCAGCCCCAGCATTTT

v_gene: TRBV19
d_gene: -
abundance: -
j_gene: TRBJ1-5
CDR3aa: CASSNLAGGQPQHF
CDR3nt: TGTGCCAGTAGTAACCTAGCTGGAGGACAGCCCCAGCATTTT

v_gene: TRBV11-2
d_gene: -
abundance: -
j_gene: TRBJ2-7
CDR3aa: CASSLVPGGTYEQYF
CDR3nt: TGTGCCAGCAGCTTAGTTCCAGGTGGTACCTACGAGCAGTACTTC

v_gene: TRBV23-1
d_gene: -
abundance: -
j_gene: TRBJ1-5
CDR3aa: CASTFIKGGHVDQPQHF
CDR3nt: TGCGCCAGCACCTTCATCAAGGGCGGACACGTCGATCAGCCCCAGCATTTT

v_gene: TRBV5-1
d_gene: -
abundance: many
j_gene: TRBJ2-3
CDR3aa: CASTSRGGTDTQYF
CDR3nt: TGCGCCAGCACGAGTAGGGGCGGCACAGATACGCAGTATTTT

v_gene: TRBV9
d_gene: TRBD1
abundance: -
j_gene: TRBJ1-1
CDR3aa: CASSPQQQGMNTEAFF
CDR3nt: TGTGCCAGCAGCCCTCAACAACAGGGGATGAACACTGAAGCTTTCTTT

v_gene: TRBV9
d_gene: TRBD1
abundance: -
j_gene: TRBJ2-7
CDR3aa: CASGDRDSSYEQYF
CDR3nt: TGTGCCAGCGGCGACCGGGACAGTTCCTACGAGCAGTACTTC

v_gene: TRBV5-1
d_gene: -
abundance: -
j_gene: TRBJ2-2
CDR3aa: CASSLSGLNTGELFF
CDR3nt: TGCGCCAGCAGCCTGTCTGGACTGAACACCGGGGAGCTGTTTTTT

v_gene: TRBV7-6
d_gene: TRBD1
abundance: -
j_gene: TRBJ2-3
CDR3aa: CASSLDPTRDSRTDTQYF
CDR3nt: TGTGCCAGCAGCTTAGATCCCACCCGGGACAGCCGCACAGATACGCAGTATTTT

v_gene: TRBV4-3
d_gene: -
abundance: once
j_gene: TRBJ1-2
CDR3aa: CASSQDHGNYGYTF
CDR3nt: TGCGCCAGCAGCCAAGACCACGGGAACTATGGCTACACCTTC

v_gene: TRBV5-1
d_gene: -
abundance: -
j_gene: TRBJ2-5
CDR3aa: CASSLRPLGAGETQYF
CDR3nt: TGCGCCAGCAGCTTGCGCCCGCTAGGGGCCGGGGAGACCCAGTACTTC

v_gene: TRBV27
d_gene: TRBD2
abundance: -
j_gene: TRBJ2-5
CDR3aa: CASSPGLAEQETQYF
CDR3nt: TGTGCCAGCAGTCCTGGACTAGCGGAACAAGAGACCCAGTACTTC

v_gene: TRBV19
d_gene: TRBD1
abundance: -
j_gene: TRBJ2-7
CDR3aa: CASREGTGSSYEQYF
CDR3nt: TGTGCCAGTAGGGAGGGGACAGGGAGTTCCTACGAGCAGTACTTC

v_gene: TRBV5-1
d_gene: -
abundance: -
j_gene: TRBJ1-1
CDR3aa: CASSLDRSPGGAFF
CDR3nt: TGCGCCAGCAGCTTGGACCGATCTCCCGGCGGGGCTTTCTTT

v_gene: TRBV5-1
d_gene: TRBD1
abundance: -
j_gene: TRBJ2-5
CDR3aa: CASSSGGETQYF
CDR3nt: TGCGCCAGCAGCTCAGGGGGCGAGACCCAGTACTTC

v_gene: TRBV28
d_gene: -
abundance: few
j_gene: TRBJ1-1
CDR3aa: CASSSVRTQGLYTEAFF
CDR3nt: TGTGCCAGCAGTTCCGTCCGGACTCAGGGACTTTACACTGAAGCTTTCTTT

v_gene: TRBV24-1
d_gene: -
abundance: -
j_gene: TRBJ2-5
CDR3aa: CATSDGRGQSSEETQYF
CDR3nt: TGTGCCACCAGTGACGGACGCGGACAGTCCTCGGAAGAGACCCAGTACTTC

v_gene: TRBV9
d_gene: TRBD1
abundance: -
j_gene: TRBJ2-3
CDR3aa: CASSEPGTGGEDTQYF
CDR3nt: TGTGCCAGCAGCGAGCCCGGGACAGGGGGCGAAGATACGCAGTATTTT

v_gene: TRBV30
d_gene: TRBD1
abundance: -
j_gene: TRBJ1-3
CDR3aa: CAWSVTRTGGNTIYF
CDR3nt: TGTGCCTGGAGTGTAACGAGGACAGGGGGAAACACCATATATTTT

v_gene: TRBV6-2/TRBV6-3
d_gene: -
abundance: -
j_gene: TRBJ1-5
CDR3aa: CASSYSPRYGGNQPQHF
CDR3nt: TGTGCCAGCAGTTACTCCCCCCGATACGGGGGCAATCAGCCCCAGCATTTT

v_gene: TRBV19
d_gene: -
abundance: few
j_gene: TRBJ2-3
CDR3aa: CASSTTDTQYF
CDR3nt: TGTGCCAGTAGTACTACAGATACGCAGTATTTT

v_gene: TRBV28
d_gene: TRBD1
abundance: -
j_gene: TRBJ1-6
CDR3aa: CASSGQGLGNSALHF
CDR3nt: TGTGCCAGCAGTGGACAGGGGCTCGGGAATTCGGCCCTCCACTTT

v_gene: TRBV19
d_gene: -
abundance: -
j_gene: TRBJ1-1
CDR3aa: CASSPPGGTEAFF
CDR3nt: TGTGCCAGTAGTCCCCCGGGGGGCACTGAAGCTTTCTTT

v_gene: TRBV11-3
d_gene: TRBD1
abundance: few
j_gene: TRBJ1-6
CDR3aa: CASSANRQGLYRGDNSPLHF
CDR3nt: TGTGCCAGCAGCGCAAACAGACAGGGTTTGTATAGGGGCGATAATTCACCCCTCCACTTT

v_gene: TRBV7-2
d_gene: -
abundance: many
j_gene: TRBJ2-5
CDR3aa: CASSLRGSQETQYF
CDR3nt: TGTGCCAGCAGCTTAAGGGGGAGCCAAGAGACCCAGTACTTC

v_gene: TRBV6-2/TRBV6-3
d_gene: -
abundance: -
j_gene: TRBJ2-7
CDR3aa: CASSLDSPEQYF
CDR3nt: TGTGCCAGCAGTTTAGACTCCCCCGAGCAGTACTTC

v_gene: TRBV12-3/TRBV12-4
d_gene: -
abundance: -
j_gene: TRBJ1-6
CDR3aa: CASHKSLQAPLHF
CDR3nt: TGTGCCAGCCACAAAAGCCTGCAGGCACCCCTCCACTTT

v_gene: TRBV19
d_gene: -
abundance: -
j_gene: TRBJ1-2
CDR3aa: CASKEGLGYTF
CDR3nt: TGTGCCAGTAAGGAGGGTTTGGGCTACACCTTC

v_gene: TRBV7-9
d_gene: -
abundance: -
j_gene: TRBJ1-2
CDR3aa: CASSLETNYGYTF
CDR3nt: TGTGCCAGCAGCTTAGAGACAAACTATGGCTACACCTTC

v_gene: TRBV29-1
d_gene: -
abundance: once
j_gene: TRBJ2-1
CDR3aa: CSVEDQRGMGNEQFF
CDR3nt: TGCAGCGTTGAAGATCAGCGCGGGATGGGCAATGAGCAGTTCTTC

v_gene: TRBV11-2
d_gene: -
abundance: -
j_gene: TRBJ2-7
CDR3aa: CASSLDGPGAATYEQYF
CDR3nt: TGTGCCAGCAGCTTAGATGGTCCAGGGGCCGCAACCTACGAGCAGTACTTC

v_gene: TRBV14
d_gene: TRBD2
abundance: -
j_gene: TRBJ2-3
CDR3aa: CASSQGLAGVKHTQYF
CDR3nt: TGTGCCAGCAGCCAAGGACTAGCGGGAGTGAAACATACGCAGTATTTT

v_gene: TRBV5-3
d_gene: -
abundance: -
j_gene: TRBJ2-5
CDR3aa: CARRTTPPAGETQYF
CDR3nt: TGTGCCAGAAGAACCACCCCCCCAGCGGGAGAGACCCAGTACTTC

v_gene: TRBV5-1
d_gene: -
abundance: -
j_gene: TRBJ2-2
CDR3aa: CASSFQGRGTGELFF
CDR3nt: TGCGCCAGCAGCTTCCAGGGAAGAGGCACCGGGGAGCTGTTTTTT

v_gene: TRBV7-9
d_gene: TRBD1
abundance: -
j_gene: TRBJ2-7
CDR3aa: CASVSEGGLGYEQYF
CDR3nt: TGTGCCAGCGTTTCAGAAGGGGGCCTCGGCTACGAGCAGTACTTC

v_gene: TRBV5-1
d_gene: TRBD2
abundance: -
j_gene: TRBJ2-1
CDR3aa: CASSISGSGSYNEQFF
CDR3nt: TGCGCCAGCAGCATCAGCGGGAGTGGCTCCTACAATGAGCAGTTCTTC

v_gene: TRBV28
d_gene: -
abundance: once
j_gene: TRBJ1-1
CDR3aa: CASSVLGGGTEAFF
CDR3nt: TGTGCCAGCAGCGTATTGGGAGGCGGCACTGAAGCTTTCTTT

v_gene: TRBV2
d_gene: -
abundance: -
j_gene: TRBJ1-2
CDR3aa: CASSGQGRSYGYTF
CDR3nt: TGTGCCAGCAGTGGGCAGGGGCGAAGCTATGGCTACACCTTC

v_gene: TRBV28
d_gene: TRBD1
abundance: -
j_gene: TRBJ1-3
CDR3aa: CAGAQGDGNTIYF
CDR3nt: TGTGCCGGGGCACAGGGGGACGGAAACACCATATATTTT

v_gene: TRBV27
d_gene: -
abundance: -
j_gene: TRBJ1-2
CDR3aa: CASGPSRGYGYTF
CDR3nt: TGTGCCAGCGGACCTTCCCGGGGGTATGGCTACACCTTC

v_gene: TRBV11-2
d_gene: -
abundance: -
j_gene: TRBJ1-3
CDR3aa: CASSLVTGGNTIYF
CDR3nt: TGTGCCAGCAGCTTAGTTACGGGAGGAAACACCATATATTTT